The 30 T cell receptor beta chains listed next were all sequenced from one sample in a study of early stage breast cancer tumors. The repertoire was sequenced with immunoSEQ multiplex PCR; TCRdb's copy has only in-frame clones and lacks some. The data show tens of thousands of clones, with approximately 80% seen just once and 12% held by the top ten. The sequenced material came from blood. Receptors originate from a person between 60 and 70 years old with breast cancer.

The chain joins TRBV5-4 to TRBJ2-2; 7 bases line up with TRBD1. CDR3 length: 15 amino acids. The germline CDR1 and CDR2 sequences are SGHNT and YYREEE (reference sequence). Trimming at V came to 4 bases and at J to 3 bases, leaving 6 bases not matched to a gene. The DNA of the CDR3 is TGTGCCAGCAGCAAGACAGGGTGGGACACCGGGGAGCTGTTTTTT. This gives the protein CASSKTGWDTGELFF.

This chain uses TRBV15 with TRBJ1-1, with 7 positions matching TRBD1. J gave up 6 bases and V 6 bases, and 10 bases lay outside the gene matches. The CDR3 length is 14 residues. Germline V gives CDR1 LNHNV, CDR2 YYDKDF (reference sequence). The CDR3 DNA follows: TGTGCCACCAGGAGGGGAGGACAGGTGCCTGAAGCTTTCTTT. It translates to CATRRGGQVPEAFF.

The chain combines TRBV7-7 with TRBJ1-4; D is uncertain. Germline V gene sequence: CDR1 SSHAT, CDR2 FNYEAQ (reference sequence). The CDR3 covers 15 residues. Between the trimmed V and J ends, which lost 1 base and 0 bases, there was a span of 6 bases. The CDR3 reads CASSLGGSTNEKLFF. The CDR3 DNA reads as TGTGCCAGCAGCTTAGGCGGCTCAACTAATGAAAAACTGTTTTTT.

V usage is TRBV6-5 and J usage is TRBJ2-4; 7 nucleotides match TRBD1. Germline V gives CDR1 MNHEY, CDR2 SVGAGI. The CDR3 runs to 12 residues. Trimming cost V 6 bases and J 9 bases; bases outside gene matches: 5. The CDR3, as DNA: TGTGCCAGCAGAGAACCAGGGGGCATTCAGTACTTC. It specifies CASREPGGIQYF.

V is TRBV25-1 and J is TRBJ1-2; 11 nucleotides match TRBD1. V shed 0 bases and J 4 bases; nucleotides not matched to a gene: 7. Germline values: CDR1 MGHDK, CDR2 SYGVNS. The CDR3 extends over 17 amino acids. This CDR3 is CASSEYSGGQGAYGYTF. The DNA of the CDR3 is TGTGCCAGCAGTGAATACTCCGGAGGACAGGGGGCCTATGGCTACACCTTC.

This clone was seen a handful of times. The chain is built from TRBV18 and TRBJ1-5; 10 bases agree with TRBD1. Trimming removed 5 bases from V and 7 bases from J; junction bases left unmatched: 5. Germline values: CDR1 KGHSH, CDR2 LQKENI. This CDR3 has 14 residues. CDR3 nucleotide sequence: TGTGCCAGCTCAGCCGGGACAGGGGTCCAGCCCCAGCATTTT. Residues: CASSAGTGVQPQHF.

This clone has only a few counts. The V call is TRBV7-2, the J call TRBJ2-7; 8 bases map to TRBD1. This CDR3 spans 15 amino acids. The V gene's germline CDR1 is SGHTA and CDR2 FQGNSA. The ends lost 2 bases at V and 3 bases at J; junction bases unmatched: 6. CDR3 residues: CASSLSGGVDYEQYF. The CDR3 DNA is TGTGCCAGCAGCTTATCAGGGGGCGTAGACTACGAGCAGTACTTC.

The CDR3 protein is CASSERGNEQFF. For the CDR3, the DNA is TGTGCCAGCAGTGAAAGGGGGAATGAGCAGTTCTTC. V gene TRBV25-1 combines with J gene TRBJ2-1; D may be TRBD1 (6 bases). In germline, CDR1 is MGHDK, CDR2 SYGVNS. V dropped 2 bases and J dropped 7 bases, with 6 bases sitting between them. The CDR3 loop spans 12 amino acids.

V is TRBV29-1 and J is TRBJ2-1; maybe TRBD1 (6 bases). CDR1 is SQVTM and CDR2 is ANQGSEA in the germline V gene. The V gene lost 5 bases and the J gene lost 8 bases, with 16 bases spanning the gap. The CDR3 sequence is 13 residues long. CDR3 protein: CSVRTVGTHEQFF. As DNA, the CDR3 is TGCAGCGTTAGGACAGTAGGTACCCATGAGCAGTTCTTC.

The chain combines TRBV27 with TRBJ2-1, with D possibly TRBD2 on 6 matching bases. This CDR3 has 14 amino acids. Trimming cost V 2 bases and J 6 bases, with 11 bases left between them. CDR1 is MNHEY, CDR2 SMNVEV, per germline (reference sequence). The CDR3 sequence: CASSLRRDGNEQFF. Written as DNA, the CDR3 is TGTGCCAGCAGTTTAAGGAGGGACGGCAATGAGCAGTTCTTC.

The chain carries TRBV9 and TRBJ2-7; D perhaps matches TRBD1 (5 bases). The ends were cut back, 4 bases at V and 1 base at J, with 15 bases in the middle. Germline V gene sequence: CDR1 SGDLS, CDR2 YYNGEE. This CDR3 is 15 amino acids long. CDR3 in amino acids: CASSPRQGGSYEQYF. In nucleotides, the CDR3 is TGTGCCAGCAGCCCCCGGCAGGGTGGGTCCTACGAGCAGTACTTC.

The chain uses TRBV18 and TRBJ2-7; TRBD1 is a possible D gene (6 bases). CDR1 is KGHSH and CDR2 is LQKENI in the germline V gene. The CDR3 is made up of 15 amino acids. Trimming removed 5 bases from V and 2 bases from J, with 16 bases in between. The CDR3 nucleotides read TGTGCCAGCTCATCCCCTACAGGGATCGCCTACGAGCAGTACTTC. Translation gives CASSSPTGIAYEQYF.

The CDR3: CASSELLASNEQFF. The CDR3 nucleotides are TGTGCCAGCAGTGAATTACTAGCCTCCAATGAGCAGTTCTTC. This chain connects TRBV6-5 to TRBJ2-1, with D perhaps matching TRBD2 (6 bases). Trimming removed 5 bases at V and 6 bases at J, with 14 bases between. The CDR3 is 14 residues long. Looked up from germline, CDR1 is MNHEY and CDR2 is SVGAGI.

V usage is TRBV29-1 and J usage is TRBJ1-1, with D uncertain. The ends were cut back, 4 bases at V and 7 bases at J, with 16 bases in the middle. The CDR3 contains 13 residues. Germline V gene data show CDR1 as SQVTM and CDR2 as ANQGSEA. CDR3 coding DNA: TGCAGCGTTGCCAGGACGACCGAGGGTGAAGCTTTCTTT. It translates to CSVARTTEGEAFF.

V is TRBV10-3 and J is TRBJ2-7; 8 bases match TRBD1. V shed 6 bases and J 4 bases; nucleotides not matched to a gene: 8. Germline-derived CDR1 and CDR2 are ENHRY and SYGVKD. CDR3 length equals 14 residues. CDR3 nucleotide sequence: TGTGCCATCAGCGCCCCGGGACAGGAGTACGAGCAGTACTTC. Its protein product is CAISAPGQEYEQYF.

This chain joins TRBV15 and TRBJ2-3; TRBD2 matches at 7 bases. V shed 3 bases, J shed 0 bases, and the junction held 3 bases outside the gene matches. There are 15 residues in the CDR3. The germline gives CDR1 LNHNV, CDR2 YYDKDF (reference sequence). The CDR3 reads CATSSSGFSTDTQYF. The CDR3 region has the DNA TGTGCCACCAGCAGTAGCGGGTTTAGCACAGATACGCAGTATTTT.

In the case of this clone: The germline gene is not matched at one end of the junction; a read error may be the cause. This rearrangement joins TRBV7-2 to TRBJ2-5; D is ambiguous. This CDR3 contains 13 residues. Germline CDR1 is SGHTA and CDR2 is FQGNSA. CDR3 in amino acids: CASSPGNQQTQYF. CDR3 coding DNA: TGTGCCAGCAGCCCGGGTAACCAACAGACCCAGTACTTC. Looking up the rest from reference TRBV7-2 and TRBJ2-5 gives the full variable domain: GAGVSQSPSNKVTEKGKDVELRCDPISGHTALYWYRQSLGQGLEFLIYFQGNSAPDKSGLPSDRFSAERTGGSVSTLTIQRTQQEDSAVYLCASSPGNQQTQYFGPGTRLLVL.

The chain is built from TRBV29-1 and TRBJ2-7; the D gene is possibly TRBD2 (5 bases). The CDR3 length is 12 residues. Per germline, CDR1 SQVTM and CDR2 ANQGSEA. V gave up 4 bases and J gave up 7 bases, with 14 bases separating them. The CDR3 DNA sequence: TGCAGCGTTGGCGAGGGTTCGGGGGAGCAGTACTTC. It codes for CSVGEGSGEQYF.

This clone has more than one count but fewer than ten. The chain carries TRBV13 and TRBJ1-2; D gene uncertain. CDR3 length: 14 amino acids. Per germline, CDR1 PRHDT and CDR2 FYEKMQ (reference sequence). The V end lost 5 bases, the J end lost 3 bases, and 13 bases lay between the germline ends. CDR3 nucleotides: TGTGCCAGCAGCGAGGGTCCCCCTGACTATGGCTACACCTTC. As protein: CASSEGPPDYGYTF.

The CDR3 region is CASSETSGSYEQYF. The CDR3 DNA is TGTGCCAGCAGTGAGACTAGCGGCTCCTACGAGCAGTACTTC. The V gene is TRBV28, the J gene TRBJ2-7; 9 bases are shared with TRBD2. CDR3 length: 14 amino acids. J lost 0 bases, V lost 5 bases, and 2 bases had no gene match. Germline CDR1 is MDHEN and CDR2 is SYDVKM.

This chain uses TRBV28 with TRBJ2-3; TRBD1 matches 9 bases. CDR1 MDHEN and CDR2 SYDVKM come from the germline V gene. CDR3 length equals 16 residues. V trimming: 4 bases; J trimming: 4 bases; junction bases outside the gene matches: 9. CDR3 region: CASSSPGQGEADTQYF. In DNA form, the CDR3 reads TGTGCCAGCAGTTCCCCGGGACAGGGAGAGGCAGATACGCAGTATTTT. Using reference TRBV28 and TRBJ2-3 for the parts outside the CDR3, the full variable domain is DVKVTQSSRYLVKRTGEKVFLECVQDMDHENMFWYRQDPGLGLRLIYFSYDVKMKEKGDIPEGYSVSREKKERFSLILESASTNQTSMYLCASSSPGQGEADTQYFGPGTRLTVL.

The rearrangement links TRBV13 to TRBJ1-2, with 7 bases lining up with TRBD1. With 0 bases clipped from V and 4 bases from J, the junction kept 8 bases outside the gene matches. This CDR3 is 16 amino acids long. Per the germline V gene, CDR1 is PRHDT and CDR2 is FYEKMQ (reference sequence). In DNA form, the CDR3 reads TGTGCCAGCAGCTTAGGTAGGGGGCGAAATGGCTATGGCTACACCTTC. It yields the protein CASSLGRGRNGYGYTF.

This rearrangement joins TRBV30 to TRBJ2-5, with 7 positions matching TRBD2. The CDR3 has 14 residues. V was clipped by 3 bases and J by 4 bases; unmatched bases: 8. Germline CDR1 is GTSNPN and CDR2 is SVGIG (reference sequence). CDR3 loop: CAWSPSGIPETQYF. The CDR3 DNA sequence: TGTGCCTGGAGCCCGAGCGGGATCCCAGAGACCCAGTACTTC.

The chain has TRBV14 and TRBJ2-5; 7 bases fit TRBD2. J lost 5 bases, V lost 3 bases, and 6 bases had no gene match. CDR3 length: 14 residues. Per germline, CDR1 SGHDN and CDR2 FVKESK. This chain's CDR3 is CASSQSEGGETQYF. DNA of the CDR3: TGTGCCAGCAGCCAGTCAGAGGGAGGGGAGACCCAGTACTTC.

The CDR3 reads CSAEGQQNTEAFF. In nucleotides, the CDR3 is TGCAGCGCTGAGGGACAGCAGAACACTGAAGCTTTCTTT. The chain links TRBV29-1 to TRBJ1-1; 7 bases are a match to TRBD1. J gave up 1 base and V 7 bases, and 6 bases lay outside the gene matches. Germline-derived CDR1 and CDR2 are SQVTM and ANQGSEA. The CDR3 is 13 amino acids.

The chain links TRBV6-5 to TRBJ1-1; D not certain. The germline V gene has CDR1 MNHEY and CDR2 SVGAGI. CDR3 length equals 13 residues. V lost 6 bases and J lost 4, with 12 bases in between. The CDR3 DNA reads as TGTGCCAGCAGCCGCCGGGTCTTCACTGAAGCTTTCTTT. Translating gives CASSRRVFTEAFF.

This clone was counted a few times. The V call is TRBV27, the J call TRBJ2-7; tentatively, D is TRBD2 (5 bases). CDR3 size: 15 residues. The ends were cut back, 2 bases at V and 5 bases at J, with 16 bases in the middle. From germline, CDR1 is MNHEY and CDR2 SMNVEV (reference sequence). CDR3 residues: CASSLSGGGGNEQYF. CDR3 bases: TGTGCCAGCAGTTTAAGCGGTGGCGGTGGGAACGAGCAGTACTTC.

This sequence joins TRBV20-1 and TRBJ1-2; D call uncertain. V gave up 7 bases and J gave up 4 bases, with 10 bases separating them. This CDR3 comprises 11 residues. CDR1 and CDR2 from the germline V gene are DFQATT and SNEGSKA (reference sequence). CDR3 nucleotide sequence: TGCAGTGTTCGGGAGTTCTATGGCTACACCTTC. Its protein is CSVREFYGYTF.

This chain joins TRBV7-9 and TRBJ2-5, with a weak D call TRBD2 (5 bases). This CDR3 contains 12 residues. Trimming pared 3 bases from V and 7 bases from J, leaving 9 bases between. Germline assignment: CDR1 SEHNR and CDR2 FQNEAQ (reference sequence). CDR3 nucleotides: TGTGCCAGCAGCTTCCCGGAGGCGACCCAGTACTTC. Residues: CASSFPEATQYF.

The chain uses TRBV7-9 and TRBJ2-7; a possible D gene is TRBD1 (5 bases). V was clipped by 5 bases and J by 2 bases, with 13 bases between them. CDR1 is SEHNR and CDR2 is FQNEAQ in the germline V gene (reference sequence). This CDR3 has 14 residues. CDR3 nucleotide sequence: TGTGCCAGCAGCCCACGCGGACATACCTACGAGCAGTACTTC. This codes for CASSPRGHTYEQYF.